These 11 T cell receptor beta chains were all obtained from the same sample, sequenced in a study of T-cell memory formation after mild COVID-19. TCRdb passed the 5' RACE reads through MiXCR, listing each CDR3 protein once. The sample consists of roughly 400,000 distinct CDR3 sequences, roughly 17% of them appearing once. Sequenced input: PBMCs or a T cell subset sorted from them (not recorded which). Source of these receptors: a man aged 18 to 29 who had mild COVID-19 (a few samples of this study predate the infection). Cell type and time point are not known.

The table lists this clonotype with a few counts. The V gene is TRBV7-2, the J gene TRBJ1-1, with a tentative D call TRBD1 (6 bases). The V and J ends lost 3 bases and 8 bases respectively, with 10 bases between them. The CDR3 has 12 amino acids. The germline CDR1 and CDR2 sequences are SGHTA and FQGNSA. DNA for the CDR3: TGTGCCAGCAGCTTCGGACAGAGGGAAGCTTTCTTT. It is translated as CASSFGQREAFF.

This clonotype occurred a few times. The CDR3 loop reads CASSLFRGPVTYGYTF. The CDR3 nucleotides read TGTGCCAGCAGCTTATTTCGCGGACCCGTCACTTATGGCTACACCTTC. The rearrangement links TRBV7-2 to TRBJ1-2, with D unclear. The CDR3 runs 16 residues. Trimming removed 2 bases at V and 5 bases at J, with 18 bases between. The V gene's germline CDR1 is SGHTA and CDR2 FQGNSA.

This clonotype showed up just a few times. The chain carries TRBV5-6 and TRBJ1-2; maybe TRBD1 (5 bases). The CDR3 totals 13 residues. Trimming took 5 bases from V and 8 from J, leaving 16 bases between them. CDR1 and CDR2 from the germline V gene are SGHDT and YYEEEE. The DNA of the CDR3 is TGTGCCAGCAGTTTCGACAGCCAAGGAGGCTACACCTTC. Translation gives CASSFDSQGGYTF.

This clonotype occurred a few times. The rearrangement links TRBV6-5 to TRBJ1-4; 8 bases match TRBD1. Germline V lookup: CDR1 MNHEY, CDR2 SVGAGI. The V and J ends lost 5 bases and 8 bases, in that order; junction bases with no gene match: 7. The CDR3 consists of 14 residues. The CDR3 bases are TGTGCCAGCAGTCTATCCGGGACAGGAGAAAAACTGTTTTTT. This gives the protein CASSLSGTGEKLFF.

CDR3 DNA: TGCAGTGCTAGACAGGGGGGACAGGACTCACCCCTCCACTTT. It translates to CSARQGGQDSPLHF. The chain is built from TRBV20-1 and TRBJ1-6; 8 nucleotides align to TRBD1. V trimming: 2 bases; J trimming: 10 bases; junction bases outside the gene matches: 7. The CDR3 is 14 residues long. Germline V lookup: CDR1 DFQATT, CDR2 SNEGSKA (reference sequence).

In this sample, this clonotype turned up a few times. The rearrangement uses TRBV27 and TRBJ2-2; no clear D. CDR1 is MNHEY and CDR2 is SMNVEV in the germline V gene (reference sequence). The CDR3 has 16 amino acids. V was pared by 4 bases and J by 2 bases, with 14 bases between. The CDR3 sequence is CASSSWAMPNTGELFF. The CDR3 DNA follows: TGTGCCAGCAGTTCCTGGGCCATGCCCAACACCGGGGAGCTGTTTTTT.

Ten or more counts support this clonotype. V gene TRBV7-6 combines with J gene TRBJ1-4; 7 nucleotides agree with TRBD1. The CDR3 sequence is 15 residues long. J gave up 4 bases and V 1 base, and 3 bases lay outside the gene matches. From germline, CDR1 is SGHVS and CDR2 FNYEAQ. The CDR3 sequence: CASSLEGDSNEKLFF. CDR3 nucleotide sequence: TGTGCCAGCAGCTTAGAAGGGGACAGTAATGAAAAACTGTTTTTT.

This clonotype was detected a few times. The genes are TRBV7-3 and TRBJ2-3; no reliable D call. CDR1 is SGHTA, CDR2 FQGTGA, per germline. V lost 3 bases and J lost 6, with 10 bases in between. The CDR3 spans 13 residues. CDR3 in DNA: TGTGCCAGCAGCTTCAGTACGTTGGATACGCAGTATTTT. It is translated as CASSFSTLDTQYF. The full variable domain, completed using reference TRBV7-3 and TRBJ2-3, is GAGVSQTPSNKVTEKGKYVELRCDPISGHTALYWYRQSLGQGPEFLIYFQGTGAADDSGLPNDRFFAVRPEGSVSTLKIQRTERGDSAVYLCASSFSTLDTQYFGPGTRLTVL.

The CDR3 nucleotides read TGTGCCAGCAGTTACTCGCAGGGGATTTCACCCCTCCACTTT. Its protein product is CASSYSQGISPLHF. The rearrangement joins TRBV6-5 to TRBJ1-6; weak D call: TRBD1 (6 bases). V lost 0 bases and J lost 9, with 9 bases in between. This CDR3 spans 14 amino acids. Germline V gives CDR1 MNHEY, CDR2 SVGAGI.

The table lists this clonotype with a few counts. The rearrangement joins TRBV6-5 to TRBJ2-5; 16 nucleotides match TRBD2. The CDR3 has 17 amino acids. V shed 0 bases, J shed 2 bases, and the junction held 0 bases outside the gene matches. Germline-derived CDR1 and CDR2 are MNHEY and SVGAGI. In DNA, the CDR3 is TGTGCCAGCAGTTACTCGGGACTAGCGGGGGGGCAAGAGACCCAGTACTTC. It specifies CASSYSGLAGGQETQYF.

This clonotype was observed at least ten times. V and J are TRBV7-9 and TRBJ1-5; D is ambiguous. V lost 4 bases to trimming and J lost 2 bases, with 3 bases between them. Per germline, CDR1 SEHNR and CDR2 FQNEAQ (reference sequence). The CDR3 spans 12 residues. The CDR3 sequence is CASSSGNQPQHF. CDR3 DNA sequence: TGTGCCAGCAGCTCGGGCAATCAGCCCCAGCATTTT. The variable domain in full, completed from reference TRBV7-9 and TRBJ1-5, reads DTGVSQNPRHKITKRGQNVTFRCDPISEHNRLYWYRQTLGQGPEFLTYFQNEAQLEKSRLLSDRFSAERPKGSFSTLEIQRTEQGDSAMYLCASSSGNQPQHFGDGTRLSIL.